These T cell receptor beta chains were read from a single sample in a study of T cell changes during pregnancy in multiple sclerosis. Clones were read by immunoSEQ multiplex PCR, and TCRdb kept only the in-frame ones, dropping some. The sample contains fewer than 80,000 clones, about 91% of which appear only once. The source was CD4+ T cells from peripheral blood mononuclear cells, collected in the third trimester of pregnancy. All receptors come from a female donor in good health, enrolled as a control in a pregnancy study. The CDR3 runs from the conserved cysteine through the conserved F or W. D genes are given only for firm matches. Some rows have no size entry. The others give once, few or many, or a class for an expanded clone.

j_gene | v_gene | abundance | d_gene | CDR3aa | CDR3nt
TRBJ2-7 | TRBV4-1 | NA | TRBD2 | CASSQDGGDWQASTYEQYF | TGCGCCAGCAGCCAAGATGGGGGGGACTGGCAGGCTTCGACGTACGAGCAGTACTTC
TRBJ1-1 | TRBV5-1 | NA | NA | CASSLEVGGTEAFF | TGCGCCAGCAGCTTGGAAGTGGGGGGCACTGAAGCTTTCTTT
TRBJ2-7 | TRBV5-6 | NA | TRBD2 | CASSTGLAGYEQYF | TGTGCCAGCAGCACCGGACTAGCGGGCTACGAGCAGTACTTC
TRBJ2-5 | TRBV7-2 | NA | TRBD2 | CASSRGTSGGAGETQYF | TGTGCCAGCAGCCGGGGGACTAGCGGGGGGGCCGGGGAGACCCAGTACTTC
TRBJ1-2 | TRBV5-4 | NA | NA | CASSLVQSYGYTF | TGTGCCAGCAGCTTGGTGCAGTCCTATGGCTACACCTTC
TRBJ1-5 | TRBV7-2 | NA | NA | CASSLGLPNQPQHF | TGTGCCAGCAGCTTAGGGCTTCCGAATCAGCCCCAGCATTTT
TRBJ1-1 | TRBV11-2 | once | TRBD1 | CASSSPRTGLNTEAFF | TGTGCCAGCAGCTCCCCTCGGACAGGACTCAACACTGAAGCTTTCTTT
TRBJ2-3 | TRBV9 | NA | NA | CASSAQLDTQYF | TGTGCCAGCAGCGCCCAATTGGATACGCAGTATTTT
TRBJ1-2 | TRBV4-1 | NA | NA | CASSPLQAASPTNYGYTF | TGCGCCAGCAGCCCCTTGCAGGCCGCCTCGCCAACTAACTATGGCTACACCTTC
TRBJ2-7 | TRBV5-6 | NA | NA | CASSWAYLTYEQYF | TGTGCCAGCAGCTGGGCCTACCTAACCTACGAGCAGTACTTC
TRBJ2-3 | TRBV5-6 | NA | NA | CASSTIQTDTQYF | TGTGCCAGCAGCACTATCCAGACAGATACGCAGTATTTT
TRBJ2-2 | TRBV12-5 | NA | NA | CASGLVFRENTGELFF | TGTGCTAGTGGTTTGGTTTTCCGCGAAAACACCGGGGAGCTGTTTTTT
TRBJ1-6 | TRBV4-3 | NA | NA | CASSQDRAVSPLHF | TGCGCCAGCAGCCAAGACAGGGCAGTTTCACCCCTCCACTTT
TRBJ1-2 | TRBV10-3 | NA | TRBD1 | CAISVRGQGNYGYTF | TGTGCCATCAGTGTTCGGGGACAGGGGAACTATGGCTACACCTTC
TRBJ2-2 | TRBV7-9 | NA | NA | CASTPPGPWSTGELFF | TGTGCCAGCACCCCCCCAGGGCCGTGGTCCACCGGGGAGCTGTTTTTT
TRBJ1-5 | TRBV4-3 | NA | NA | CASSQGGSNQPQHF | TGCGCCAGCAGCCAAGGAGGTAGCAATCAGCCCCAGCATTTT
TRBJ1-2 | TRBV19 | NA | TRBD1 | CASSRDRNYGYTF | TGTGCCAGTAGTAGGGACAGGAACTATGGCTACACCTTC